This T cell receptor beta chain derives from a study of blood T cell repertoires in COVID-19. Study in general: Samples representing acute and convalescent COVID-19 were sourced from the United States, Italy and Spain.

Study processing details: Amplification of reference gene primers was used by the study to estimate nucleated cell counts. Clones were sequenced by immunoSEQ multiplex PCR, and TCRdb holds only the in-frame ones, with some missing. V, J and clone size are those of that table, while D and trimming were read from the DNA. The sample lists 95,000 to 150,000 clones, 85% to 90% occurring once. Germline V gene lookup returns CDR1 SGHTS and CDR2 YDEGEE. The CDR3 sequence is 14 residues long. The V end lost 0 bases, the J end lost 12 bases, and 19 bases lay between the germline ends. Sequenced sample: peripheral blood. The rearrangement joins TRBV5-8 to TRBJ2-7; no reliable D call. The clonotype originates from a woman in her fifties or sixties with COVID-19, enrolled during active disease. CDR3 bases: TGTGCCAGCAGCTTGGCCCAACCCACTCCCGGGTGGTACTTC. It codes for CASSLAQPTPGWYF.